This T cell receptor beta chain was captured by sequencing in a study of blood T cells in healthy people across ages (dated by TCRdb to the mid-2010s). Background for the entire study: In model experiments, template switching captured roughly one uniquely barcoded TCR beta cDNA molecule for every two T cells. The study measured age-related changes in TCR beta repertoire diversity using deep sequencing normalized with unique cDNA molecular identifiers. Donors were grouped into four age groups: young (average 16 years), middle-aged (less than 40), aged (roughly 67) and long-lived (around 80). To avoid experimental bias, donors of different ages were spread randomly across the sequencing lanes. Two additional independent replicas of 1 million unique cDNA reads from the same blood draw were analyzed for two donors (one aged 18 to 30 and one aged 80 or older). Study-wide conclusions, independent of this receptor: Bulk unsorted PBMC profiling prevented conclusive comparison of naive and antigen-experienced compartments. The percentage of naive T cells measured by flow cytometry correlated strongly with observed TCR beta diversity. As age increased, observed TCR beta diversity per million T cells dropped in a roughly linear way, and a significant reduction was already evident by age 40. Compared with the aged group, the long-lived group had more naive CD4+ T cells, fewer expanded clones and increased TCR diversity, suggesting age selection. Estimates of total diversity based on one million sequenced T cells were considered lower bounds and underestimates. Donor CMV infection status was unknown, potentially confounding age-related changes in expanded clonotypes.

The CDR1 and CDR2 encoded by the germline V gene are MNHEY and SVGAGI. Inclusive of the bounding cysteine and phenylalanine, the CDR3 is 15 residues long. CDR3 DNA only is kept here, 45 bases in frame from base 1. V is reduced by 5 bases and J by 0 bases, leaving a spacing of 8 bases between them. This clonotype was counted between two and nine times. Its antigen target is currently unknown. Base quality data are lacking; no much larger clone is found one base away. Systemically healthy Caucasian individuals from Russia, roughly 40 in total and aged about 6 to 90 years, were included as donors. Each donor gave about 9.7 milliliters of peripheral blood, drawn into EDTA-treated Vacutainer tubes. Ficoll-Paque density-gradient centrifugation was used to isolate PBMCs, with at least 7 million per sample. Total RNA was extracted from PBMCs with Trizol reagent, with at least 5.5 micrograms obtained per sample. Naive CD45RAhigh/CD27high T cell percentages were measured by flow cytometry on a PBMC aliquot from every donor.

The method was 5' RACE. The sequencer was an Illumina HiSeq 2500. A second PCR of roughly 7 to 11 cycles was performed with a sample-barcoded 5' primer and a J-beta primer mix. A template-switch 5' adaptor carrying 12 random nucleotides introduced a unique molecular identifier onto each TCR beta cDNA molecule. At least 3 million CDR3-containing paired-end reads were obtained from each sample. The Mint cDNA synthesis kit, primed by a TRBC-specific oligonucleotide, was used to synthesize first-strand cDNA from all RNA. Following uracil-DNA glycosylase treatment, all cDNA underwent a first 18-cycle PCR with the universal primers M1SS and BC2_uni_R. As for the original processing: Normalization of each sample was performed by random selection of 1 million high-quality reads, each carrying a distinct molecular identifier. Reads sharing molecular identifiers were discarded rather than binned into consensus sequences. MiTCR, run with a Q25 quality threshold and the strictest error-elimination algorithm, handled CDR3 identification, clonotype clustering and error correction. A nonparametric unseen species model with Euler transformation was used to estimate a lower bound on total TCR beta diversity. The public sequencing data were trimmed at Q25 with fastp and processed into clonotypes with MiXCR by TCRdb, which kept only in-frame beta chains. Entries that share a CDR3 protein sequence are merged under the most common genes and DNA. The V and J calls follow TCRdb's processing rather than the paper's. The sample data list about 1.4 million distinct CDR3 sequences, and roughly 64% of these were observed just once. Of the sample, 6.5% to 8.5% is held by the ten largest clones.

The chain was built from TRBV6-5 and TRBJ2-6, with no confident D gene call. Sequenced input: blood. The clonotype was recovered from a man between 18 and 35 years old in good health. The CDR3 region: CASSPSLSGANVLTF. The nucleotides read TGTGCCAGCAGTCCAAGCCTCTCTGGGGCCAACGTCCTGACTTTC.